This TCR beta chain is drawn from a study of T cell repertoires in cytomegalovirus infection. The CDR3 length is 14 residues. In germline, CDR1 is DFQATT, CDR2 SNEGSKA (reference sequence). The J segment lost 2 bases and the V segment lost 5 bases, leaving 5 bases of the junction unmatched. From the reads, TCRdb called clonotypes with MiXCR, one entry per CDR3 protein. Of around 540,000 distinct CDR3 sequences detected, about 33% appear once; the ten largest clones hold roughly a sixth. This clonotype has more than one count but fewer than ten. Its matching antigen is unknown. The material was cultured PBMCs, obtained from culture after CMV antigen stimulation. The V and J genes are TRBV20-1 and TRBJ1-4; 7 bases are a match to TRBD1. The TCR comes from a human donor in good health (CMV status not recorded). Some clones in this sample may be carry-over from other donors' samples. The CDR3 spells CSAPPGGTNEKLFF. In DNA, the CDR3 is TGCAGTGCTCCTCCAGGGGGTACTAATGAAAAACTGTTTTTT.